The 31 T cell receptor beta chains in this list originate from one sample, sequenced in a study of cytotoxic CD8 clonotypes in ibrutinib-treated CLL. The method was immunoSEQ multiplex PCR; TCRdb's version includes in-frame clones alone and lacks a portion of them. The sample carries roughly 70,000 clones, less than 95% recorded once. The material sequenced was PBMCs, taken after 12 months of ibrutinib treatment. Receptor source: a human donor with chronic lymphocytic leukemia.

This clone has only one observation. V is TRBV6-1 and J is TRBJ1-1, with D tentatively TRBD1 (6 bases). The CDR3 loop spans 12 amino acids. CDR1 and CDR2 (germline): MNHNS, SASEGT. The CDR3 DNA reads as TGTGCTACACGGGGGGGCGGCACTGAAGCTTTCTTT. The encoded protein is CATRGGGTEAFF.

This chain uses TRBV19 with TRBJ2-5, with D perhaps TRBD2 (6 bases). Deletions cut 9 bases from V and 7 bases from J, with 27 bases between. Per the germline V gene, CDR1 is LNHDA and CDR2 is SQIVND (reference sequence). The CDR3 consists of 16 residues. The CDR3 coding sequence is TGTGCCAGCGGAGTTGCAGGGTACGGGGGTCAGGGGACCCAGTACTTC. The encoded protein is CASGVAGYGGQGTQYF. Full variable domain (rest looked up from reference TRBV19 and TRBJ2-5): DGGITQSPKYLFRKEGQNVTLSCEQNLNHDAMYWYRQDPGQGLRLIYYSQIVNDFQKGDIAEGYSVSREKKESFPLTVTSAQKNPTAFYLCASGVAGYGGQGTQYFGPGTRLLVL.

The rearrangement links TRBV5-5 to TRBJ2-7, with 9 nucleotides matching TRBD1. CDR1 SGHKS and CDR2 YYEKEE come from the germline V gene (reference sequence). The V segment lost 3 bases and the J segment 2 bases; nucleotides outside the gene matches: 3. This CDR3 comprises 14 residues. The CDR3 is CASSSDRGAYEQYF. The CDR3 DNA follows: TGTGCCAGCAGCTCGGACAGGGGTGCCTACGAGCAGTACTTC.

This clone came up once. The V and J genes are TRBV11-2 and TRBJ1-2; D remains ambiguous. The germline V gene has CDR1 SGHAT and CDR2 FQNNGV. This CDR3 has 15 amino acids. V was shortened by 0 bases and J by 8 bases, with 16 bases between the two germline ends. This CDR3 is CASSLDIVSIGGYTF. CDR3 in DNA: TGTGCCAGCAGCTTAGATATTGTCTCAATTGGGGGCTACACCTTC.

This chain uses TRBV2 with TRBJ2-7, with D possibly matching TRBD2 (6 bases). V was clipped by 6 bases and J by 2 bases, with 14 bases between them. Germline CDR1 and CDR2: SNHLY and FYNNEI. The CDR3 length is 14 residues. This CDR3 reads CASRLSGSTYEQYF. CDR3 bases: TGTGCCAGCAGGCTTAGCGGCTCAACCTACGAGCAGTACTTC.

The chain's CDR3 is CSVDTSGLFGYGYTF. The CDR3 nucleotides are TGCAGCGTTGATACCTCCGGGCTTTTCGGCTATGGCTACACCTTC. This chain connects TRBV29-1 to TRBJ1-2; no reliable D call. There are 15 residues in the CDR3. V shed 3 bases and J shed 4 bases, with 18 bases lying between them. Germline V gene lookup returns CDR1 SQVTM and CDR2 ANQGSEA. Drawing the rest from reference TRBV29-1 and TRBJ1-2, the complete variable domain is SAVISQKPSRDICQRGTSLTIQCQVDSQVTMMFWYRQQPGQSLTLIATANQGSEATYESGFVIDKFPISRPNLTFSTLTVSNMSPEDSSIYLCSVDTSGLFGYGYTFGSGTRLTVV.

The chain is built from TRBV29-1 and TRBJ1-2; 10 bases align to TRBD1. The CDR3 sequence is 15 residues long. The trim removed 2 bases at V and 4 bases at J, leaving 7 bases unmatched. CDR1 is SQVTM, CDR2 ANQGSEA, per germline. CDR3 in DNA: TGCAGCGTTGAAAATCGACAGGGGGCGAGCTATGGCTACACCTTC. Translated, it gives CSVENRQGASYGYTF.

This chain joins TRBV6-5 and TRBJ2-3; 12 nucleotides agree with TRBD2. Per the germline V gene, CDR1 is MNHEY and CDR2 is SVGAGI. Trimming removed 5 bases from V and 5 bases from J; junction bases left unmatched: 5. The CDR3 sequence is 15 residues long. The CDR3 region is CASSRTSGIGDTQYF. The CDR3, as DNA: TGTGCCAGCAGTCGGACTAGCGGGATAGGAGATACGCAGTATTTT.

This sequence joins TRBV5-1 and TRBJ1-1; TRBD1 matches at 7 bases. The germline gives CDR1 SGHRS, CDR2 YFSETQ. With 1 base clipped from V and 1 base from J, the junction kept 4 bases outside the gene matches. The CDR3 totals 15 residues. The CDR3 reads CASSLSQGGNTEAFF. DNA of the CDR3: TGCGCCAGCAGCTTGTCGCAGGGGGGGAACACTGAAGCTTTCTTT.

The V and J genes are TRBV21-1 and TRBJ2-5; no check of the table's D call, TRBD2, against the DNA was made. TRBV21-1 is a pseudogene segment. The CDR3 runs 17 residues. CDR3 amino acids: CASSRPGFGGGQETQYF. The CDR3 nucleotides are TGTGCCAGCAGCAGACCCGGTTTTGGGGGGGGGCAAGAGACCCAGTACTTC.

The chain employs TRBV5-4 and TRBJ2-6; D remains unclear. The CDR3 contains 19 residues. The germline gives CDR1 SGHNT, CDR2 YYREEE (reference sequence). The V end lost 1 base, the J end lost 0 bases, and 17 bases lay between the germline ends. In DNA form, the CDR3 reads TGTGCCAGCAGCTTGTCGATGCCGGATACCAGCTCTGGGGCCAACGTCCTGACTTTC. Translating gives CASSLSMPDTSSGANVLTF.

The J gene is TRBJ1-2, the V gene TRBV5-6; TRBD1 aligns across 7 bases. The J segment lost 5 bases and the V segment lost 6 bases, leaving 13 bases of the junction unmatched. CDR3 length: 15 residues. Germline loops: CDR1 SGHDT, CDR2 YYEEEE. CDR3 loop: CASTEWDSRGYGYTF. Written as DNA, the CDR3 is TGTGCCAGCACCGAATGGGACAGCCGAGGGTATGGCTACACCTTC. Full variable domain (missing parts from reference TRBV5-6 and TRBJ1-2): DAGVTQSPTHLIKTRGQQVTLRCSPKSGHDTVSWYQQALGQGPQFIFQYYEEEERQRGNFPDRFSGHQFPNYSSELNVNALLLGDSALYLCASTEWDSRGYGYTFGSGTRLTVV.

The chain couples TRBV27 to TRBJ2-2, with 9 positions matching TRBD1. Per germline, CDR1 MNHEY and CDR2 SMNVEV (reference sequence). The CDR3 runs to 14 residues. J was trimmed by 7 bases and V by 9 bases; bases with no gene match: 9. The DNA of the CDR3 is TGTGCCAGTCTCTACAGGGGGCGGGTCGGGGAGCTGTTTTTT. Translated: CASLYRGRVGELFF.

The V and J genes are TRBV7-3 and TRBJ2-7, with TRBD1 matching over 9 bases. Germline loops: CDR1 SGHTA, CDR2 FQGTGA. The J segment lost 3 bases and the V segment lost 5 bases, leaving 2 bases of the junction unmatched. The CDR3 covers 13 residues. CDR3 in DNA: TGTGCCAGCAGCCGGACAGGGGACTACGAGCAGTACTTC. Its translation is CASSRTGDYEQYF.

The gene calls are TRBV28 and TRBJ1-2; D remains ambiguous. There are 13 residues in the CDR3. V lost 6 bases and J lost 5, with 13 bases in between. From germline, CDR1 is MDHEN and CDR2 SYDVKM. The CDR3 reads CASRPLPRYGYTF. Written as DNA, the CDR3 is TGTGCCAGCAGGCCTCTTCCCCGGTATGGCTACACCTTC.

This clone was seen only once. The CDR3 coding sequence is TGTGCCAGCAGTGCTATCGGGGTTAGCAATCAGCCCCAGCATTTT. Protein: CASSAIGVSNQPQHF. The V and J genes are TRBV6-1 and TRBJ1-5; D unresolved. CDR1 and CDR2 from the germline V gene are MNHNS and SASEGT. The V end was cut by 4 bases, the J end by 0 bases, with 10 bases between. The CDR3 spans 15 residues.

The chain links TRBV27 to TRBJ2-7; D gene uncertain. The CDR3 totals 13 residues. The V gene's germline CDR1 is MNHEY and CDR2 SMNVEV (reference sequence). Trimming took 2 bases from V and 2 from J, leaving 7 bases between them. The DNA of the CDR3 is TGTGCCAGCAGTTTAACTGGGGCCTACGAGCAGTACTTC. Its translation: CASSLTGAYEQYF.

This chain joins TRBV10-1 and TRBJ2-1, with 9 nucleotides matching TRBD1. Looked up from germline, CDR1 is WNHNN and CDR2 is SYGVQD (reference sequence). This CDR3 is 19 amino acids long. Trimming took 8 bases from V and 7 from J; bases not matched to a gene: 24. CDR3 in amino acids: CASFRVPGQGFGSVNEQFF. In DNA, the CDR3 is TGCGCCAGCTTTAGAGTCCCGGGACAGGGCTTCGGTTCTGTGAATGAGCAGTTCTTC.

The CDR3, as DNA: TGTGCCAGCAGCTACAGGACGGCAAGCTCTGGAAACACCATATATTTT. Encoded protein: CASSYRTASSGNTIYF. This chain uses TRBV7-9 with TRBJ1-3; maybe TRBD1 (5 bases). Germline lookup yields CDR1 SEHNR and CDR2 FQNEAQ (reference sequence). CDR3 length: 16 amino acids. V shed 4 bases and J shed 0 bases, with 13 bases lying between them.

The chain recombines TRBV4-2 with TRBJ2-7; 12 bases are a match to TRBD2. The J segment lost 7 bases and the V segment lost 0 bases, leaving 10 bases of the junction unmatched. Per the germline V gene, CDR1 is LGHNA and CDR2 is YNFKEQ. The CDR3 runs to 17 residues. For the CDR3, the DNA is TGTGCCAGCAGCCAAGATCCGTCTAGCGGGAGGGCAGAGGAGCAGTACTTC. Encoded protein: CASSQDPSSGRAEEQYF.

This sequence joins TRBV5-6 and TRBJ2-7; the match to TRBD2 covers 8 bases. Germline V gene data show CDR1 as SGHDT and CDR2 as YYEEEE. After removal of 6 bases from V and 8 bases from J, the junction contained 22 bases not matched to a gene. The CDR3 is 17 amino acids. The CDR3, as DNA: TGTGCCAGCATCACGGGCACCAGCGGGAGCAGATTCCGCCAGCAGTACTTC. Its protein is CASITGTSGSRFRQQYF.

The chain is built from TRBV9 and TRBJ2-3; 10 nucleotides agree with TRBD2. Unmatched junction bases numbered 9, after V lost 7 bases and J lost 4 bases. In germline, CDR1 is SGDLS, CDR2 YYNGEE. This CDR3 spans 15 amino acids. CDR3 in DNA: TGTGCCAGCGGCCCGGGACTAGCGAGTTCAGATACGCAGTATTTT. Encoded protein: CASGPGLASSDTQYF. Together with reference TRBV9 and TRBJ2-3, the CDR3 gives the full variable domain: DSGVTQTPKHLITATGQRVTLRCSPRSGDLSVYWYQQSLDQGLQFLIQYYNGEERAKGNILERFSAQQFPDLHSELNLSSLELGDSALYFCASGPGLASSDTQYFGPGTRLTVL.

The chain carries TRBV6-4 and TRBJ2-4; possibly TRBD1 for D (7 bases). Germline CDR1 reads MRHNA; CDR2 reads SNTAGT. CDR3 length equals 16 residues. The V gene lost 2 bases and the J gene lost 5 bases, with 16 bases spanning the gap. The CDR3 spells CASSDKTIRGENIQYF. CDR3 DNA: TGTGCCAGCAGTGACAAAACAATCAGGGGGGAAAACATTCAGTACTTC.

V is TRBV9 and J is TRBJ2-5, with 14 bases matching TRBD2. The germline V gene has CDR1 SGDLS and CDR2 YYNGEE. The CDR3 runs 17 residues. V gave up 3 bases and J gave up 5 bases; unmatched junction bases: 9. The DNA of the CDR3 is TGTGCCAGCAGCGAGGGGACTAGCGGGAGTAGGCGGGAGACCCAGTACTTC. Translation: CASSEGTSGSRRETQYF. The variable domain in full, with the rest retrieved from reference TRBV9 and TRBJ2-5, is DSGVTQTPKHLITATGQRVTLRCSPRSGDLSVYWYQQSLDQGLQFLIQYYNGEERAKGNILERFSAQQFPDLHSELNLSSLELGDSALYFCASSEGTSGSRRETQYFGPGTRLLVL.

The V call is TRBV28, the J call TRBJ1-5, with D possibly matching TRBD1 (5 bases). Germline CDR1 is MDHEN and CDR2 is SYDVKM. V was trimmed by 3 bases and J by 6 bases, leaving 12 bases between them. There are 14 residues in the CDR3. The CDR3 DNA is TGTGCCAGCAGTTTCTCAGGGAATAGTCAGCCCCAGCATTTT. It specifies CASSFSGNSQPQHF.

The rearrangement uses TRBV27 and TRBJ2-1; 8 nucleotides align to TRBD1. Germline trimming cut 8 bases from V and 5 bases from J; bases unmatched to any gene: 8. The CDR3 consists of 14 residues. The germline gives CDR1 MNHEY, CDR2 SMNVEV (reference sequence). In DNA, the CDR3 is TGTGCCAGCCGGGGACAGGCCGCCAACAATGAGCAGTTCTTC. Translating it yields CASRGQAANNEQFF.

The rearrangement uses TRBV6-5 and TRBJ1-1; no reliable D call. There are 14 residues in the CDR3. Germline-derived CDR1 and CDR2 are MNHEY and SVGAGI. Trimming took 1 base from V and 4 from J, leaving 10 bases between them. The CDR3, as DNA: TGTGCCAGCAGTTACTGGTCTAAGGGCACTGAAGCTTTCTTT. Translation: CASSYWSKGTEAFF.

The CDR3 DNA reads as TGTGCCAGCAGCCTAGCAGGGTATGGCACTGAAGCTTTCTTT. Encoded protein: CASSLAGYGTEAFF. The J gene is TRBJ1-1, the V gene TRBV5-4, with a possible D match to TRBD1 (5 bases). Germline loops: CDR1 SGHNT, CDR2 YYREEE (reference sequence). The CDR3 runs to 14 residues. With 4 bases removed from V and 4 bases from J, the gap between germline ends came to 14 bases.

The chain has TRBV6-6 and TRBJ1-2; D gene uncertain. Germline-derived CDR1 and CDR2 are MNHNY and SVGAGI (reference sequence). Trimming removed 1 base from V and 0 bases from J, with 12 bases in between. CDR3 size: 16 residues. For the CDR3, the DNA is TGTGCCAGCAGTTACTTACCGAGTACAGCTAACTATGGCTACACCTTC. This sequence encodes CASSYLPSTANYGYTF.

This chain connects TRBV5-6 to TRBJ2-1; TRBD2 matches 10 bases. V shed 3 bases and J 3 bases; nucleotides not matched to a gene: 15. From germline, CDR1 is SGHDT and CDR2 YYEEEE. This CDR3 is built from 19 residues. The CDR3 spells CASSSIPNIAGGSYNEQFF. The CDR3 nucleotides read TGTGCCAGCAGCTCAATTCCCAACATAGCGGGAGGTAGCTACAATGAGCAGTTCTTC. Combining the CDR3 with reference TRBV5-6 and TRBJ2-1 gives the whole variable domain DAGVTQSPTHLIKTRGQQVTLRCSPKSGHDTVSWYQQALGQGPQFIFQYYEEEERQRGNFPDRFSGHQFPNYSSELNVNALLLGDSALYLCASSSIPNIAGGSYNEQFFGPGTRLTVL.

The genes are TRBV29-1 and TRBJ1-2, with D possibly TRBD1 on 6 matching bases. CDR1 and CDR2 (germline): SQVTM, ANQGSEA. The V gene lost 4 bases and the J gene lost 2 bases, with 8 bases spanning the gap. The CDR3 runs 12 residues. The CDR3 spells CSVGDRNYGYTF. CDR3 nucleotide sequence: TGCAGCGTTGGCGACAGGAACTATGGCTACACCTTC.